The 10 T cell receptor beta chains below come from one sample, sequenced in a study of blood T cells in healthy people across ages. Through a sample-barcoded 5' primer and a J-beta primer mix, a second PCR was run for about 6 to 11 cycles. Via MiXCR, TCRdb re-called the 5' RACE reads, giving one row per CDR3 protein. The sample lists about 770,000 distinct CDR3 sequences; 44% were seen once. Source material: blood. The receptors were gathered from a man between 60 and 70 years old in good health.

The chain employs TRBV7-8 and TRBJ1-6, with 7 bases identical to TRBD1. V lost 5 bases to trimming and J lost 10 bases; unmatched junction nucleotides: 8. Germline V gives CDR1 SGHVS, CDR2 FQNEAQ. The CDR3 is 14 residues long. The CDR3 region is CASSPDRAVSPLHF. As DNA, the CDR3 is TGTGCCAGCAGCCCCGACAGGGCTGTCTCACCCCTCCACTTT.

This clonotype has more than one count but fewer than ten. The rearrangement joins TRBV12-3 or TRBV12-4 to TRBJ2-7; tentatively, D is TRBD1 (5 bases). The V end was cut by 5 bases, the J end by 5 bases, with 19 bases between. The CDR3 contains 15 residues. CDR3 in amino acids: CASSPPWQGDDEQYF. The CDR3 DNA follows: TGTGCCAGCAGTCCACCTTGGCAGGGTGACGACGAGCAGTACTTC.

J is TRBJ1-2 and V is TRBV6-5, with D uncertain. The CDR3 covers 13 residues. Deletions cut 6 bases from V and 4 bases from J, with 12 bases between. Germline V gives CDR1 MNHEY, CDR2 SVGAGI. The CDR3 loop is CASSSRGTYGYTF. For the CDR3, the DNA is TGTGCCAGCAGCTCCCGGGGTACCTATGGCTACACCTTC.

The chain combines TRBV6-1 with TRBJ2-7; either TRBD1 or TRBD2 may fit D (5 bases each). CDR1 is MNHNS, CDR2 SASEGT, per germline. There are 13 residues in the CDR3. The V gene lost 10 bases and the J gene lost 2 bases, with 15 bases spanning the gap. The CDR3 is CAIGTIMTYEQYF. DNA for the CDR3: TGTGCCATCGGGACGATTATGACCTACGAGCAGTACTTC.

This clonotype was counted only a few times. This chain links TRBV5-5 with TRBJ2-1; TRBD2 matches 14 bases. This CDR3 has 19 residues. In germline, CDR1 is SGHKS, CDR2 YYEKEE (reference sequence). With V trimmed by 6 bases and J by 0 bases, 11 bases remained unmatched. The CDR3 sequence is CASTSGLAGESLSYNEQFF. The DNA of the CDR3 is TGTGCCAGCACCTCGGGACTAGCGGGGGAGTCTCTCTCCTACAATGAGCAGTTCTTC.

The chain links TRBV13 to TRBJ2-7, with D hard to call. The CDR3 has 14 residues. Trimming cost V 5 bases and J 5 bases, with 16 bases left between them. Germline values: CDR1 PRHDT, CDR2 FYEKMQ (reference sequence). The CDR3 sequence is CASSPLLGWDEQYF. CDR3 nucleotides: TGTGCCAGCAGCCCCCTGTTAGGGTGGGACGAGCAGTACTTC.

The chain carries TRBV20-1 and TRBJ2-3; TRBD2 matches 11 bases. This CDR3 has 15 residues. Germline trimming cut 4 bases from V and 4 bases from J; bases unmatched to any gene: 7. CDR1 and CDR2 (germline): DFQATT, SNEGSKA (reference sequence). CDR3 DNA sequence: TGCAGTGCTACCAGACTAGCGGGAAACTCAGATACGCAGTATTTT. Amino acids: CSATRLAGNSDTQYF.

The chain recombines TRBV7-9 with TRBJ2-1, with 10 bases that match TRBD2. Germline CDR1 reads SEHNR; CDR2 reads FQNEAQ (reference sequence). Germline trimming cut 5 bases from V and 2 bases from J; bases unmatched to any gene: 15. This CDR3 region has 19 residues. The CDR3 region is CASSPTSPSGGGTYNEQFF. The CDR3 DNA reads as TGTGCCAGCAGCCCGACTTCCCCAAGCGGGGGGGGGACCTACAATGAGCAGTTCTTC.

Here the CDR3 DNA reads TGTGCCAGCAGTCCAGCAGGGAGCTCCTATAATTCACCCCTCCACTTT. It specifies CASSPAGSSYNSPLHF. V gene TRBV28 combines with J gene TRBJ1-6; D perhaps matches TRBD1 (5 bases). The CDR3 has 16 residues. V lost 5 bases, J lost 0 bases, and 11 bases lay in between. Germline V CDR1 and CDR2: MDHEN, SYDVKM.

As for this clonotype: Possible read error: a much larger clone is one base away. This chain uses TRBV2 with TRBJ2-3; 11 positions agree with TRBD2. The germline CDR1 and CDR2 sequences are SNHLY and FYNNEI. This CDR3 is 15 amino acids long. The CDR3 loop reads CVSYGPSGGFDTQYF. In DNA form, the CDR3 reads TGTGTCAGCTACGGCCCTAGCGGGGGGTTCGATACGCAGTATTTT.